Presented here are 32 T cell receptor beta chains from one specimen sequenced in a study of blood T cell repertoires in COVID-19. Produced via immunoSEQ multiplex PCR; TCRdb's table is partial and in-frame only. The profile shows some 190,000 clones, about 88% of them singletons. The specimen was peripheral blood. These TCRs come from a middle-aged woman who had recovered from COVID-19.

CDR3 loop: CASSPEDRGHSPLHF. Here the CDR3 DNA reads TGTGCCAGCAGCCCTGAGGACAGGGGGCATTCACCCCTCCACTTT. V usage is TRBV3-1 (or the pseudogene TRBV3-2) and J usage is TRBJ1-6; TRBD1 matches at 11 bases. Losses at the gene ends were 4 bases for V and 8 bases for J; bases not matched to a gene: 4. CDR3 length: 15 amino acids. Per the germline V gene, CDR1 is LGHDT and CDR2 is YNNKEL (reference sequence).

The V and J genes are TRBV14 and TRBJ2-1, with D possibly TRBD2 on 6 matching bases. The CDR3 sequence is 16 residues long. Trimming shortened V by 0 bases and J by 7 bases, and 16 bases separated the two germline ends. CDR1 is SGHDN and CDR2 is FVKESK in the germline V gene. The CDR3 nucleotides read TGTGCCAGCAGCCAAGATCCCAGCGGGTTGTGGAATGAGCAGTTCTTC. It translates to CASSQDPSGLWNEQFF.

The chain couples TRBV7-9 to TRBJ1-5; no clear D. The CDR3 is made up of 17 amino acids. Germline values: CDR1 SEHNR, CDR2 FQNEAQ (reference sequence). The germline V and J ends were trimmed by 2 bases and 0 bases, with 14 bases remaining between them. CDR3 amino acids: CASSLTNGGYSNQPQHF. CDR3 nucleotide sequence: TGTGCCAGCAGCTTAACGAACGGCGGATATAGCAATCAGCCCCAGCATTTT.

This clone has just one count. This chain links TRBV6-1 with TRBJ1-6; 7 positions match TRBD1. Germline V gene sequence: CDR1 MNHNS, CDR2 SASEGT. Unmatched junction bases numbered 4, after V lost 2 bases and J lost 6 bases. The CDR3 runs 15 residues. The CDR3, as DNA: TGTGCCAGCAGTGAAAACAGGGGCGGTAATTCACCCCTCCACTTT. This sequence encodes CASSENRGGNSPLHF.

The V call is TRBV11-1, the J call TRBJ2-7; D unclear. CDR3 length equals 13 residues. The V and J ends lost 4 bases and 3 bases respectively, with 10 bases between them. Germline V gives CDR1 SGHAT, CDR2 FQDESV (reference sequence). CDR3 bases: TGTGCCAGCAGCTCCCACGGAGTCTACGAGCAGTACTTC. It is translated as CASSSHGVYEQYF.

The chain employs TRBV5-5 and TRBJ2-1; 9 positions match TRBD2. The ends lost 1 base at V and 8 bases at J; junction bases unmatched: 16. The CDR3 extends over 18 amino acids. The germline gives CDR1 SGHKS, CDR2 YYEKEE (reference sequence). CDR3 sequence: CASSLSAPASGTRHEQFF. As DNA, the CDR3 is TGTGCCAGCAGCTTGAGCGCGCCGGCTAGCGGGACGAGACATGAGCAGTTCTTC. Filled out from reference TRBV5-5 and TRBJ2-1, the complete variable domain reads DAGVTQSPTHLIKTRGQQVTLRCSPISGHKSVSWYQQVLGQGPQFIFQYYEKEERGRGNFPDRFSARQFPNYSSELNVNALLLGDSALYLCASSLSAPASGTRHEQFFGPGTRLTVL.

The chain uses TRBV27 and TRBJ1-4; 9 nucleotides line up with TRBD1. This CDR3 comprises 14 residues. Germline V gene lookup returns CDR1 MNHEY and CDR2 SMNVEV (reference sequence). J gave up 7 bases and V 7 bases, and 7 bases lay outside the gene matches. The CDR3 region is CASKFGTGFEKLFF. The CDR3 nucleotides read TGTGCCAGCAAGTTCGGGACAGGGTTTGAAAAACTGTTTTTT.

This chain joins TRBV5-1 and TRBJ2-3; D is undetermined. Germline lookup yields CDR1 SGHRS and CDR2 YFSETQ. V was clipped by 0 bases and J by 2 bases, with 7 bases between them. This CDR3 is 14 amino acids long. The CDR3 sequence: CASSLGEPTDTQYF. As DNA, the CDR3 is TGCGCCAGCAGCTTGGGAGAGCCCACAGATACGCAGTATTTT. Combining the CDR3 with reference TRBV5-1 and TRBJ2-3 gives the whole variable domain KAGVTQTPRYLIKTRGQQVTLSCSPISGHRSVSWYQQTPGQGLQFLFEYFSETQRNKGNFPGRFSGRQFSNSRSEMNVSTLELGDSALYLCASSLGEPTDTQYFGPGTRLTVL.

This clone was found a few times. V and J are TRBV9 and TRBJ1-4; maybe TRBD1 (5 bases). Deletions cut 4 bases from V and 5 bases from J, with 15 bases between. This CDR3 is 15 amino acids long. Germline V gene lookup returns CDR1 SGDLS and CDR2 YYNGEE. The CDR3 region has the DNA TGTGCCAGCAGCACACCGCAGGGAGGAAATGAAAAACTGTTTTTT. Its translation is CASSTPQGGNEKLFF.

This clone was seen a handful of times. Other DNA sequences of this sample code for an identical CDR3. The chain uses TRBV5-1 and TRBJ2-5, with D possibly being TRBD1 (6 bases). V shed 0 bases and J shed 4 bases, with 7 bases lying between them. The germline CDR1 and CDR2 sequences are SGHRS and YFSETQ. The CDR3 spans 13 residues. CDR3 protein: CASSLGGGETQYF. The CDR3, as DNA: TGCGCCAGCAGCTTGGGAGGGGGAGAGACCCAGTACTTC.

The chain carries TRBV15 and TRBJ2-7; TRBD1 aligns across 9 bases. CDR1 and CDR2 from the germline V gene are LNHNV and YYDKDF (reference sequence). The length of the CDR3 is 14 residues. The trim removed 5 bases at V and 4 bases at J, leaving 6 bases unmatched. Here the CDR3 reads CATSQDRGRYEQYF. CDR3 nucleotides: TGTGCCACCAGCCAGGACAGGGGAAGATACGAGCAGTACTTC.

The CDR3 protein is CASSLDLAGLLAFF. The CDR3 nucleotides read TGTGCCAGCAGCTTAGATCTTGCAGGTCTTCTGGCTTTCTTT. This sequence joins TRBV11-3 and TRBJ1-1; no clear D. Germline-derived CDR1 and CDR2 are SGHNT and YENEEA. V was pared by 0 bases and J by 11 bases, with 16 bases between. The CDR3 loop spans 14 amino acids.

The rearrangement uses TRBV2 and TRBJ2-3; 9 nucleotides align to TRBD2. Per germline, CDR1 SNHLY and CDR2 FYNNEI. The CDR3 is made up of 16 amino acids. V was pared by 7 bases and J by 5 bases, with 13 bases of the junction left unmatched. The CDR3 is CASIYFGREGRDTQYF. The CDR3 region has the DNA TGTGCCAGCATCTATTTTGGGCGGGAGGGTAGAGATACGCAGTATTTT.

The V and J genes are TRBV2 and TRBJ2-5; 14 bases are shared with TRBD2. Germline trimming cut 6 bases from V and 3 bases from J; bases unmatched to any gene: 3. This CDR3 is 15 amino acids long. Germline CDR1 reads SNHLY; CDR2 reads FYNNEI. The CDR3 region has the DNA TGTGCCAGCAGGACGGGACTAGCGGGAGAAGAGACCCAGTACTTC. The encoded protein is CASRTGLAGEETQYF.

V gene TRBV19 combines with J gene TRBJ1-1; D remains ambiguous. V lost 3 bases to trimming and J lost 1 base, with 6 bases between them. Per the germline V gene, CDR1 is LNHDA and CDR2 is SQIVND (reference sequence). The CDR3 totals 13 residues. The CDR3 reads CASSIGGNTEAFF. Here the CDR3 DNA reads TGTGCCAGTAGTATTGGAGGGAACACTGAAGCTTTCTTT.

The CDR3 nucleotides read TGTGCCAGCAGCTTAGTTCTGGGGGCGTGGGAGACCCAGTACTTC. Protein: CASSLVLGAWETQYF. The chain is built from TRBV7-2 and TRBJ2-5, with D maybe TRBD1 (6 bases). The CDR3 covers 15 residues. Germline CDR1 SGHTA, CDR2 FQGNSA. V was cut by 1 base and J by 5 bases, with 14 bases left in between.

This chain links TRBV18 with TRBJ2-2, with 7 positions matching TRBD1. The CDR3 contains 19 residues. The V gene's germline CDR1 is KGHSH and CDR2 LQKENI. V shed 4 bases and J 1 base; nucleotides not matched to a gene: 15. In DNA, the CDR3 is TGTGCCAGCTCACTCACTAATTACCCCAGGGGGATGAACACCGGGGAGCTGTTTTTT. Translation gives CASSLTNYPRGMNTGELFF.

This chain uses TRBV7-9 with TRBJ1-1; TRBD1 is a possible D gene (6 bases). This CDR3 comprises 14 residues. Between the trimmed V and J ends, which lost 5 bases and 1 base, there was a span of 11 bases. Germline V gives CDR1 SEHNR, CDR2 FQNEAQ (reference sequence). CDR3 residues: CASSTQGKNTEAFF. CDR3 coding DNA: TGTGCCAGCAGCACCCAGGGGAAGAACACTGAAGCTTTCTTT.

The V and J genes are TRBV7-9 and TRBJ2-7, with D possibly TRBD1 on 6 matching bases. V was trimmed by 0 bases and J by 3 bases, leaving 9 bases between them. The CDR3 contains 14 residues. Germline assignment: CDR1 SEHNR and CDR2 FQNEAQ (reference sequence). CDR3 in amino acids: CASSLADRVYEQYF. Here the CDR3 DNA reads TGTGCCAGCAGCTTAGCGGACAGAGTCTACGAGCAGTACTTC.

The rearrangement uses TRBV4-2 and TRBJ2-5, with 12 bases identical to TRBD2. This CDR3 has 17 residues. The V gene's germline CDR1 is LGHNA and CDR2 YNFKEQ. After removal of 0 bases from V and 1 base from J, the junction contained 3 bases not matched to a gene. This chain's CDR3 is CASSQDLLAGGQETQYF. The CDR3 DNA follows: TGTGCCAGCAGCCAAGATTTACTAGCGGGAGGCCAAGAGACCCAGTACTTC.

This clone showed up just once. J is TRBJ2-1 and V is TRBV24-1; D unclear. With 4 bases removed from V and 6 bases from J, the gap between germline ends came to 12 bases. CDR3 size: 14 residues. Germline CDR1 and CDR2: KGHDR and SFDVKD. The CDR3 spells CATSESYYGNEQFF. CDR3 DNA: TGTGCCACCAGTGAATCCTACTACGGCAATGAGCAGTTCTTC.

This chain links TRBV5-8 with TRBJ1-1; 7 bases map to TRBD1. Germline trimming cut 4 bases from V and 0 bases from J; bases unmatched to any gene: 6. Germline CDR1 reads SGHTS; CDR2 reads YDEGEE. This CDR3 comprises 15 residues. The CDR3 spells CASSHWDSLNTEAFF. DNA of the CDR3: TGTGCCAGCAGCCATTGGGACAGCCTGAACACTGAAGCTTTCTTT.

The chain links TRBV7-8 to TRBJ2-6; D unresolved. The CDR3 loop spans 16 amino acids. Germline V gene lookup returns CDR1 SGHVS and CDR2 FQNEAQ. V was cut by 4 bases and J by 3 bases, with 13 bases left in between. CDR3 residues: CASSYQRVVGANVLTF. The CDR3, as DNA: TGTGCCAGCAGCTATCAACGGGTAGTTGGGGCCAACGTCCTGACTTTC.

The V gene is TRBV19, the J gene TRBJ2-1; TRBD2 matches at 11 bases. The CDR3 has 16 amino acids. Germline-derived CDR1 and CDR2 are LNHDA and SQIVND (reference sequence). Trimming at V came to 4 bases and at J to 8 bases, leaving 10 bases not matched to a gene. The CDR3 is CASSTLLAGDFDEQFF. CDR3 in DNA: TGTGCCAGTAGTACACTACTAGCGGGAGACTTCGATGAGCAGTTCTTC.

The chain has TRBV29-1 and TRBJ2-3; 11 positions agree with TRBD2. This CDR3 is built from 13 residues. With V trimmed by 7 bases and J by 2 bases, 2 bases remained unmatched. Germline loops: CDR1 SQVTM, CDR2 ANQGSEA. CDR3 amino acids: CSASGRLTDTQYF. The CDR3 DNA reads TGCAGCGCTAGCGGGAGGCTCACAGATACGCAGTATTTT.

This chain joins TRBV19 and TRBJ2-1; 7 bases agree with TRBD1. J lost 3 bases, V lost 5 bases, and 1 base had no gene match. Germline V gene data show CDR1 as LNHDA and CDR2 as SQIVND (reference sequence). This CDR3 spans 13 amino acids. DNA for the CDR3: TGTGCCAGTAGTGGGGACAGCTACAATGAGCAGTTCTTC. Encoded protein: CASSGDSYNEQFF.

The rearrangement links TRBV4-3 to TRBJ2-7, with TRBD1 as a possible D gene (6 bases). Per germline, CDR1 LGHNA and CDR2 YSLEER. V was trimmed by 0 bases and J by 3 bases, leaving 12 bases between them. The CDR3 extends over 15 amino acids. CDR3 nucleotide sequence: TGCGCCAGCAGCCAAGATCAGGGGTGGGACTACGAGCAGTACTTC. The encoded protein is CASSQDQGWDYEQYF.

The chain is built from TRBV19 and TRBJ1-2; tentatively, D is TRBD1 (6 bases). Trimming shortened V by 6 bases and J by 4 bases, and 12 bases separated the two germline ends. This CDR3 region has 13 residues. CDR1 and CDR2 from the germline V gene are LNHDA and SQIVND (reference sequence). The CDR3 DNA is TGTGCCAGTAGCCCGGGGGGGCTCTATGGCTACACCTTC. Translating gives CASSPGGLYGYTF.

This chain joins TRBV5-1 and TRBJ2-7; D is perhaps TRBD2 (5 bases). The V end lost 0 bases, the J end lost 6 bases, and 13 bases lay between the germline ends. The CDR3 is 14 residues long. CDR1 and CDR2 from the germline V gene are SGHRS and YFSETQ. In DNA, the CDR3 is TGCGCCAGCAGCTTGGCTAGCTCCGGGCGCGAGCAGTACTTC. Protein: CASSLASSGREQYF.

This chain connects TRBV12-3 or TRBV12-4 to TRBJ2-1; 8 nucleotides align to TRBD2. The J segment lost 6 bases and the V segment lost 9 bases, leaving 7 bases of the junction unmatched. CDR3 size: 13 residues. In DNA, the CDR3 is TGTGCCAGTCAGCGGGAGTGGGGCAATGAGCAGTTCTTC. This codes for CASQREWGNEQFF.

The chain recombines TRBV2 with TRBJ2-2; 7 bases line up with TRBD1. V shed 8 bases and J 3 bases; nucleotides not matched to a gene: 9. The CDR3 loop spans 15 amino acids. Germline CDR1 and CDR2: SNHLY and FYNNEI. Here the CDR3 DNA reads TGTGCCAGCGAGTTCGGGACAGTCCACACCGGGGAGCTGTTTTTT. Amino acid sequence: CASEFGTVHTGELFF.

The rearrangement uses TRBV3-1 (or the pseudogene TRBV3-2) and TRBJ1-6; D call uncertain. This CDR3 contains 12 residues. Germline V gene sequence: CDR1 LGHDT, CDR2 YNNKEL (reference sequence). V was clipped by 4 bases and J by 7 bases, with 5 bases between them. CDR3 protein: CASSLPNSPLHF. The CDR3 region has the DNA TGTGCCAGCAGCCTCCCAAATTCACCCCTCCACTTT.